This TCR beta chain originates from a study of blood T cell repertoires in COVID-19 (dated by TCRdb to about 2020). General notes on the study: Collaborator samples came from the United States, Italy and Spain and covered acute and convalescent phases of COVID-19. The material from the prospective study consisted of cDNA or gDNA derived from T cells, B-cell-depleted T cells, or PBMCs. The dataset comprised deeply sampled blood TCRbeta repertoires from subjects exposed to, actively infected with, or recovered from COVID-19. The repertoires were released in a freely available public database meant as a resource for research on the immune response to SARS-CoV-2. Samples came from the ongoing ImmuneRACE study (first 160 participants) plus 1,254 subjects from 6 global collaborators. Nearly every sample came with metadata listing a de-identified subject ID, COVID-19 status, age in years and sex. Where available, HLA class I and class II types were taken from metadata supplied by the sample provider and were not determined by assay-based typing. On the study overall, not on this receptor specifically: How much clinical and demographic metadata was included differed by source and by participant, and the metadata was provided uncurated.

Enrolling through a virtual design, the prospective study's participants ranged in age from roughly 18 to 89 years and lived across about two dozen United States geographic areas. In the prospective study, participants were assigned to cohorts based on the clinical history participants reported in a screening survey and a study questionnaire. In the prospective study, whole blood, serum and a nasopharyngeal or oropharyngeal swab were collected from each participant by mobile phlebotomists. Over an approximately 2-month period, participants in the prospective study had the option of providing additional blood draws and questionnaires. Blood samples from the prospective study were shipped frozen or at room temperature prior to DNA extraction. The immunoSEQ Assay, a bias-controlled multiplex PCR, was used to amplify TCRbeta CDR3 regions from genomic DNA. The paper's data handling went like this. Nucleated cell counts per sample were estimated from amplification of reference gene primers within the assay. To quantify the absolute abundance of each unique TCRbeta CDR3 rearrangement, sequence reads were collapsed and filtered. For each sample, productive Simpson clonality was calculated by taking the square root of Simpson's diversity index across productive rearrangements. Sourced from immuneACCESS, this table was stored by TCRdb with only in-frame sequences that have V and J called. A share of the clones is absent; for the studies checked, an unresolved V gene accounts for under half, and the remainder has no known explanation. That table gives V, J and clone size, and the DNA gave D and trimming. Within this sample are about 230,000 clones, with under 90% of them counted one time only. Less than 4.5% of the sample is taken by the ten largest.

Trimming costs V 3 bases and J 4 bases, and their ends lie 6 bases apart. The CDR3 runs 13 residues from the cysteine to the phenylalanine. The read is trimmed to its CDR3 DNA, 39 bases read in frame from base 1. This clone was seen a handful of times. The specificity of this receptor is unknown. No per-base quality is available; no much larger clone lies one base away. The rearrangement combines TRBV12-3 or TRBV12-4 with TRBJ2-2; 6 matching bases give a weak D call of TRBD2. The sequenced material came from PBMCs or T cells enriched from blood (not recorded which). The sequence derives from a woman in her twenties or thirties with acute COVID-19. The CDR3 protein: CASSFGGTGELFF. Read as DNA, the sequence is TGTGCCAGCAGTTTCGGGGGCACCGGGGAGCTGTTTTTT.